This section outlines one T cell receptor (beta chain) sequence together with its context. The data were obtained in a study of technical replicates of blood from several donors. The germline V gene has CDR1 SGHDT and CDR2 YYEEEE. The CDR3 runs 11 residues. V lost 3 bases and J lost 7, with 7 bases in between. Data came from immunoSEQ multiplex PCR; TCRdb stores just in-frame clones and leaves some out. The sample includes more than 90,000 clones, around 95% seen only once; the top ten take approximately 0.23%. The V gene is TRBV5-6, the J gene TRBJ1-1; D might be TRBD1 (5 bases). This sequence was found in a human donor in good health. The sample comprised T cells isolated from PBMCs. The CDR3 DNA reads as TGTGCCAGCAGCTCACAGGTTGAAGCTTTCTTT. Translation: CASSSQVEAFF.